The rows below give T cell receptor beta chains drawn from one sample of a study of blood T cell repertoires in COVID-19. Clones were sequenced by immunoSEQ multiplex PCR, and TCRdb holds only the in-frame ones, with some missing. The data show under 350,000 clones, roughly 90% seen once. The specimen was PBMCs or T cells enriched from blood (not recorded which). Source of these receptors: a man aged 55 to 70 who had recovered from COVID-19. Each CDR3 is given with its conserved first and last residue. Each record gives: V gene, J gene, clone size, D gene, CDR3 DNA, CDR3 protein. D genes are given only for firm matches. Size is stated for part of the rows, as once, few or many counts, or as a class when the clone is expanded.

TRBV12-3/TRBV12-4	TRBJ1-1	NA	NA	TGTGCCAGCAGCCCCGTGGCACCCGAAGCTTTCTTT	CASSPVAPEAFF
TRBV27	TRBJ1-1	NA	NA	TGTGCCAGCAGTATGACAGGACGCATGAACACTGAAGCTTTCTTT	CASSMTGRMNTEAFF
TRBV5-4	TRBJ2-1	NA	TRBD2	TGTGCCAGCAGCCAGACTAGCGGGAGTTACAATGAGCAGTTCTTC	CASSQTSGSYNEQFF
TRBV9	TRBJ1-2	NA	NA	TGTGCCAGCAGCGGAACAGGGAGCTATGGCTACACCTTC	CASSGTGSYGYTF
TRBV4-3	TRBJ2-5	NA	NA	TGCGCCAGCAGCCAAGACAGATTCAGAGAGACCCAGTACTTC	CASSQDRFRETQYF
TRBV5-1	TRBJ2-2	NA	TRBD1	TGCGCCAGCAGCTGGGGACAGGGCGGGAGCACCGGGGAGCTGTTTTTT	CASSWGQGGSTGELFF
TRBV15	TRBJ1-5	NA	NA	TGTGCCACCAGCTTAGAAAAGGACCTCCAGGGTTCGTCCCAGCATTTT	CATSLEKDLQGSSQHF
TRBV7-9	TRBJ2-7	NA	NA	TGTGCCAGCAGTAGGGGCTACGAGCAGTACTTC	CASSRGYEQYF
TRBV18	TRBJ1-1	NA	NA	TGTGCCAGCTCACCCACTTCGACAGGTCTTGTCACCTCTGAAGCTTTCTTT	CASSPTSTGLVTSEAFF
TRBV7-2	TRBJ2-1	NA	TRBD2	TGTGCCAGCAGCTCTATTATAGCGGGGGGTACCTACAATGAGCAGTTCTTC	CASSSIIAGGTYNEQFF
TRBV10-3	TRBJ1-6	NA	NA	TGTGCCATCAGTTCCGGGAATTATTCACCCCTCCACTTT	CAISSGNYSPLHF
TRBV15	TRBJ1-1	once	TRBD1	TGTGCCACCAGCAGGCAGGGGGCAGTTGGTGAAGCTTTCTTT	CATSRQGAVGEAFF
TRBV6-5	TRBJ1-3	NA	TRBD1	TGTGCCAGCAGTTACTCTGACAGGGGCGCTGGAAACACCATATATTTT	CASSYSDRGAGNTIYF
TRBV29-1	TRBJ1-5	NA	NA	TGCAGCGTTGGATCGGGGTTTAATCAGCCCCAGCATTTT	CSVGSGFNQPQHF
TRBV7-9	TRBJ1-4	once	TRBD1	TGTGCCAGCAGCTTAGCGGGACAGACACTAGCAACTAATGAAAAACTGTTTTTT	CASSLAGQTLATNEKLFF
TRBV7-5	TRBJ2-7	once	NA	TGTGCCAGAAGCCGCGGGGGGGAGATACCCAGGACAGTCAGCTACGAGCAGTACTTC	CARSRGGEIPRTVSYEQYF
TRBV27	TRBJ2-5	NA	TRBD1	TGTGCCAGCAGTTTAACAGGGGGCGCCGAGACCCAGTACTTC	CASSLTGGAETQYF
TRBV19	TRBJ2-3	NA	TRBD2	TGTGCCAGTAGTATGAGGTTGGGACTAGCGGGGGCCCCTGGGACAGATACGCAGTATTTT	CASSMRLGLAGAPGTDTQYF
TRBV30	TRBJ1-5	NA	NA	TGTGCCTGGAGCCAGGGGTGGCAGGGCGGCAATCAGCCCCAGCATTTT	CAWSQGWQGGNQPQHF
TRBV7-9	TRBJ2-2	NA	NA	TGTGCCAGCAGCCCCGGTGGTGCCGGGGAGCTGTTTTTT	CASSPGGAGELFF
TRBV5-1	TRBJ2-7	NA	TRBD1	TGCGCCAGCAGCCCCTGGGACAGGGGCCCCGAAGAGTACTTC	CASSPWDRGPEEYF
TRBV15	TRBJ2-5	once	NA	TGTGCCACCAGCCCTCCTCGAGGGGGTGAGACCCAGTACTTC	CATSPPRGGETQYF
TRBV2	TRBJ1-5	NA	NA	TGTGCCAGCAGAAGACAGGACGTCGCAGATCAGCCCCAGCATTTT	CASRRQDVADQPQHF
TRBV7-9	TRBJ2-6	NA	TRBD1	TGTGCCAGCAGCTACACAGGGGCGACTGGGGCCAACGTCCTGACTTTC	CASSYTGATGANVLTF
TRBV7-9	TRBJ2-1	NA	TRBD2	TGTGCCAGCAGCTCCAGGACCGGGAGGGAGTTCTATGAGCAGTTCTTC	CASSSRTGREFYEQFF
TRBV19	TRBJ1-5	NA	NA	TGTGCCAGTAGTTTTGGGGGGGGAGGTCAGCCCCAGCATTTT	CASSFGGGGQPQHF
TRBV7-2	TRBJ2-2	NA	TRBD2	TGTGCCAGCAGCTTAGGAGGGAGGGCCTATACCGGGGAGCTGTTTTTT	CASSLGGRAYTGELFF
TRBV6-6	TRBJ1-5	NA	NA	TGTGCCAGTGTGAGCGATCGCAATCAGCCCCAGCATTTT	CASVSDRNQPQHF
TRBV4-1	TRBJ2-3	NA	TRBD2	TGCGCCAGCAGCACCCAGCGGGGCGGGGGCACAGATACGCAGTATTTT	CASSTQRGGGTDTQYF
TRBV2	TRBJ2-1	once	TRBD1	TGTGCCAGCCAGGGACAGAGCTCCTACAATGAGCAGTTCTTC	CASQGQSSYNEQFF
TRBV7-9	TRBJ2-1	NA	TRBD1	TGTGCCAGCAGCCTACAGGGGGCTGACTACAATGAGCAGTTCTTC	CASSLQGADYNEQFF
TRBV7-9	TRBJ1-2	NA	NA	TGTGCCAGCAGCCCTATGGGGGGGGCGACCCGAGGGACCTATGGCTACACCTTC	CASSPMGGATRGTYGYTF
TRBV27	TRBJ2-5	once	NA	TGTGCCAGCAGTCCGCTTGGGCGCCCTCAGGAGACCCAGTACTTC	CASSPLGRPQETQYF
TRBV7-9	TRBJ2-5	NA	NA	TGTGCCAGCAGCTTAGTGGGGGCATGGGAGACCCAGTACTTC	CASSLVGAWETQYF
TRBV27	TRBJ1-1	NA	NA	TGTGCCAGCAGTCTCGGGGTTGGAACTGAAGCTTTCTTT	CASSLGVGTEAFF
TRBV5-5	TRBJ2-1	NA	TRBD2	TGTGCCAGCAGCAAGACCGGGACCGCGGGGGGACGTGAGCAGTTCTTC	CASSKTGTAGGREQFF
TRBV5-6	TRBJ2-3	NA	NA	TGTGCCAGCAGCCAATGGACTCTAGCCGAAGCCCGAGAGGCGGATACGCAGTATTTT	CASSQWTLAEAREADTQYF
TRBV13	TRBJ2-7	few	TRBD2	TGTGCCAGCAGACCGGGAGGCAGCTCCTACGAGCAGTACTTC	CASRPGGSSYEQYF
TRBV28	TRBJ2-1	NA	TRBD2	TGTGCCAGCAGTTTGCGGGTAGCGGGGGACCTAGGGGAGCAGTTCTTC	CASSLRVAGDLGEQFF
TRBV19	TRBJ2-1	NA	TRBD1	TGTGCCAGTAGTATACCCAGGGGGCCAGGTAGGGATGAGCAGTTCTTC	CASSIPRGPGRDEQFF
TRBV3-1/TRBV3-2	TRBJ1-2	few	NA	TGTGCCAGCAGCCCCAACGAGGGTACAGCTGGCTACACCTTC	CASSPNEGTAGYTF
TRBV7-8	TRBJ2-2	NA	TRBD2	TGTGCCAGCAGCTTAAATCTAGCGGGGGGCCTGGGCGAGCTGTTTTTT	CASSLNLAGGLGELFF
TRBV5-1	TRBJ2-5	NA	TRBD1	TGCGCCAGCAGTTTCGGACAGGGATACCCAGAGACCCAGTACTTC	CASSFGQGYPETQYF
TRBV5-1	TRBJ2-2	NA	TRBD1	TGCGCCAGCAGCTCCCTGGGACAGACCAACACCGGGGAGCTGTTTTTT	CASSSLGQTNTGELFF
TRBV6-5	TRBJ1-5	NA	TRBD1	TGTGCCAGCAGTTATGCAGGGGGAGCAAATCAGCCCCAGCATTTT	CASSYAGGANQPQHF
TRBV24-1	TRBJ2-7	NA	TRBD2	TGTGCCACCAGTGATCGCATAGCGGGGCCTTACGAGCAGTACTTC	CATSDRIAGPYEQYF
TRBV24-1	TRBJ1-1	once	NA	TGTGCCACCAGTGGGAGGGCTGAGGGGCTGGACACTGAAGCTTTCTTT	CATSGRAEGLDTEAFF
TRBV9	TRBJ1-2	NA	TRBD1	TGTGCCAGCACCCCCGGGACAGGAATCAGCTATGGCTACACCTTC	CASTPGTGISYGYTF
TRBV19	TRBJ2-1	NA	TRBD2	TGTGCCAGTAGTAAGGGGACTAGCGGGAGCAGCTCCTACAATGAGCAGTTCTTC	CASSKGTSGSSSYNEQFF
TRBV7-8	TRBJ1-5	NA	TRBD1	TGTGCCAGCAGCCCCAGGGGGTCTCGGGGCAATCAGCCCCAGCATTTT	CASSPRGSRGNQPQHF
TRBV5-1	TRBJ2-5	many	TRBD1	TGCGCCAGCTTTCCGGGACAGGGCATTGTCCCACAGGAGACCCAGTACTTC	CASFPGQGIVPQETQYF